This is a list of T cell receptor beta chains from one sample in a study of naive and memory T cell subsets. TCRdb reprocessed the UMI-ligation and nested PCR reads via MiXCR and lists one record per CDR3 protein. The table includes about 99,000 distinct CDR3 sequences, roughly 15% detected once. The source material was naive CD8+ T cells from blood. Receptors were obtained from a human donor in good health. Both conserved end residues are part of each CDR3. D genes are given only for firm matches. Clone size appears in some rows only: once, few, many, or a class for an expanded clone.

j_call d_call clone_size v_call cdr3_aa cdr3_nt
TRBJ2-2 . few TRBV12-3/TRBV12-4 CASTLPTRTGELFF TGTGCCAGCACCCTACCGACTAGAACCGGGGAGCTGTTTTTT
TRBJ1-1 . . TRBV11-3 CASSWSLNTEAFF TGTGCCAGCAGCTGGTCCCTGAACACTGAAGCTTTCTTT
TRBJ1-2 TRBD1 once TRBV29-1 CSAGTEVIHGYTF TGCAGCGCGGGGACAGAAGTGATCCATGGCTACACCTTC
TRBJ2-3 . few TRBV14 CASSPYGTDTQYF TGTGCCAGCAGCCCTTATGGCACAGATACGCAGTATTTT
TRBJ2-7 . . TRBV23-1 CASSRRTDQGVYEQYF TGCGCCAGCAGCCGTAGGACAGATCAAGGAGTCTACGAGCAGTACTTC
TRBJ2-1 TRBD2 few TRBV6-5 CASSGDSGGFFNEQFF TGTGCCAGCAGTGGGGATAGCGGGGGGTTTTTCAATGAGCAGTTCTTC
TRBJ1-5 . . TRBV15 CATDEGPTYSNQPQHF TGTGCCACGGACGAGGGGCCCACATATAGCAATCAGCCCCAGCATTTT
TRBJ2-1 TRBD2 . TRBV4-3 CASSPGSRGVREQFF TGCGCCAGCAGCCCCGGCAGTCGGGGGGTCAGGGAGCAGTTCTTC
TRBJ2-2 . . TRBV13 CASSSRQPENTGELFF TGTGCCAGCAGCTCCCGACAGCCGGAGAACACCGGGGAGCTGTTTTTT
TRBJ1-4 . . TRBV6-1 CASSEFGPDEKLFF TGTGCCAGCAGTGAATTCGGCCCGGACGAAAAACTGTTTTTT
TRBJ2-5 TRBD2 few TRBV11-2 CASSFRGGETQYF TGTGCCAGCAGCTTTCGCGGGGGGGAGACCCAGTACTTC
TRBJ2-3 . few TRBV5-6 CASSLSGFSTDTQYF TGTGCCAGCAGCTTGTCCGGATTTAGCACAGATACGCAGTATTTT
TRBJ2-7 TRBD1 . TRBV30 CAWKSRGLVDEQYF TGTGCCTGGAAATCTAGGGGGCTGGTCGACGAGCAGTACTTC
TRBJ2-3 TRBD1 . TRBV12-5 CASGFETGSSTDTQYF TGTGCTAGTGGTTTCGAGACAGGGTCTAGCACAGATACGCAGTATTTT
TRBJ2-7 TRBD2 many TRBV27 CASSLAFSASGLPYEQYF TGTGCCAGCAGTTTAGCGTTCTCGGCTAGCGGGTTACCCTACGAGCAGTACTTC
TRBJ2-7 TRBD1 few TRBV13 CASSSTPLGTESDEQYF TGTGCCAGCAGCTCAACTCCACTCGGGACAGAAAGTGACGAGCAGTACTTC
TRBJ2-1 . many TRBV30 CAWSEGLAYNEQFF TGTGCCTGGAGTGAGGGACTTGCCTACAATGAGCAGTTCTTC
TRBJ1-5 . few TRBV28 CASSSLRQTSEPQHF TGTGCCAGCAGTTCTCTTCGACAGACATCGGAGCCCCAGCATTTT
TRBJ2-3 . . TRBV12-3/TRBV12-4 CASRGTQITPDTQYF TGTGCCAGCAGAGGGACCCAAATAACCCCGGATACGCAGTATTTT
TRBJ2-3 TRBD2 many TRBV7-8 CASSSGTSGGSDTQYF TGTGCCAGCAGCTCGGGGACTAGCGGGGGGTCAGATACGCAGTATTTT
TRBJ2-3 . . TRBV4-3 CASSWGGGRSDTQYF TGCGCCAGCAGCTGGGGGGGGGGCCGCTCAGATACGCAGTATTTT
TRBJ2-1 . few TRBV12-3/TRBV12-4 CASSLTDRSYNEQFF TGTGCCAGCAGTTTGACCGACAGGTCATACAATGAGCAGTTCTTC
TRBJ2-1 TRBD2 . TRBV14 CASRQSSGRAYNEQFF TGTGCCAGCCGCCAATCTAGCGGGAGGGCTTACAATGAGCAGTTCTTC
TRBJ2-1 . few TRBV7-9 CASSLVAGHNEQFF TGTGCCAGCAGCTTAGTCGCAGGGCATAATGAGCAGTTCTTC
TRBJ2-7 TRBD1 . TRBV28 CASSFSGQGTSYEQYF TGTGCCAGCAGTTTCTCCGGACAGGGCACTTCCTACGAGCAGTACTTC
TRBJ1-1 . . TRBV4-3 CASSQEQGNTEAFF TGCGCCAGCAGCCAAGAACAGGGGAACACTGAAGCTTTCTTT
TRBJ2-7 . many TRBV3-1 CASSQGPEQYF TGTGCCAGCAGCCAAGGTCCCGAGCAGTACTTC
TRBJ2-1 . many TRBV7-9 CAAQLFAGQSNEQFF TGTGCCGCTCAGCTTTTCGCGGGACAGTCAAATGAGCAGTTCTTC
TRBJ2-1 . . TRBV3-1 CASSQGQEYNEQFF TGTGCCAGCAGCCAGGGGCAGGAGTACAATGAGCAGTTCTTC
TRBJ2-1 . . TRBV2 CASSAREQFF TGTGCCAGCAGTGCAAGGGAGCAGTTCTTC
TRBJ1-4 TRBD1 many TRBV6-6 CASSTGQGGEKLFF TGTGCCAGCAGTACGGGACAGGGAGGTGAAAAACTGTTTTTT
TRBJ1-5 TRBD1 many TRBV28 CASGLSRTGGRQPQHF TGTGCCAGCGGGCTAAGCCGGACAGGGGGCCGTCAGCCCCAGCATTTT